The 8 T cell receptor beta chains below come from one sample, sequenced in a study of blood T cell repertoires in COVID-19. TCRdb keeps only in-frame clones here, not all; method: immunoSEQ multiplex PCR. The sample has approximately 200,000 clones; 70% to 90% are singletons. The sample taken for sequencing was PBMCs or T cells enriched from blood (not recorded which). These receptors were taken from a man between 40 and 49 years old who had recovered from COVID-19.

The CDR3 protein is CASLAGGRGEQYF. CDR3 sequence (DNA): TGTGCCAGCTTAGCCGGCGGGAGAGGCGAGCAGTACTTC. The chain joins TRBV12-3 or TRBV12-4 to TRBJ2-7; 7 nucleotides align to TRBD2. The length of the CDR3 is 13 residues. V lost 8 bases, J lost 6 bases, and 10 bases stayed unmatched.

The chain combines TRBV12-3 or TRBV12-4 with TRBJ2-7; the match to TRBD2 covers 7 bases. The V segment lost 5 bases and the J segment 6 bases; nucleotides outside the gene matches: 7. CDR3 length equals 13 residues. The CDR3 here is CASSPPAGVEQYF. DNA of the CDR3: TGTGCCAGCAGTCCCCCCGCGGGGGTCGAGCAGTACTTC.

In this sample, this clone turned up once. V usage is TRBV19 and J usage is TRBJ1-1, with D unclear. Per the germline V gene, CDR1 is LNHDA and CDR2 is SQIVND (reference sequence). V lost 3 bases to trimming and J lost 0 bases, with 11 bases between them. The CDR3 sequence is 15 residues long. CDR3 in amino acids: CASSIGSRMNTEAFF. The CDR3 nucleotides are TGTGCCAGTAGTATCGGTAGCCGGATGAACACTGAAGCTTTCTTT.

The V and J genes are TRBV2 and TRBJ1-2; D is ambiguous. Germline loops: CDR1 SNHLY, CDR2 FYNNEI. The V gene lost 5 bases and the J gene lost 2 bases, with 9 bases spanning the gap. This CDR3 is 13 amino acids long. The CDR3 sequence is CASSSRLNYGYTF. As DNA, the CDR3 is TGTGCCAGCAGTTCCAGGTTGAACTATGGCTACACCTTC.

This sequence joins TRBV6-5 and TRBJ2-7; no definite D call. Germline assignment: CDR1 MNHEY and CDR2 SVGAGI. The ends were cut back, 2 bases at V and 0 bases at J, with 11 bases in the middle. The CDR3 has 15 amino acids. The CDR3 loop reads CASSYMARGSYEQYF. In DNA form, the CDR3 reads TGTGCCAGCAGTTACATGGCACGCGGCTCCTACGAGCAGTACTTC.

V usage is TRBV30 and J usage is TRBJ1-6, with TRBD1 as a possible D gene (5 bases). The CDR3 is 16 residues long. The germline V gene encodes CDR1 GTSNPN and CDR2 SVGIG (reference sequence). Trimming stripped 1 base from V and 7 bases from J, with 17 bases between. The chain's CDR3 is CAWSGDLYAANSPLHF. CDR3 in DNA: TGTGCCTGGAGTGGGGACTTGTACGCGGCAAATTCACCCCTCCACTTT.

The rearrangement links TRBV11-3 to TRBJ1-1, with D unclear. V lost 7 bases and J lost 4, with 13 bases in between. The V gene's germline CDR1 is SGHNT and CDR2 YENEEA. This CDR3 region has 13 residues. CDR3: CASTMGRSTEAFF. For the CDR3, the DNA is TGTGCCAGCACCATGGGGAGGAGCACTGAAGCTTTCTTT. Based on the CDR3 plus reference TRBV11-3 and TRBJ1-1, the full variable domain is EAGVVQSPRYKIIEKKQPVAFWCNPISGHNTLYWYLQNLGQGPELLIRYENEEAVDDSQLPKDRFSAERLKGVDSTLKIQPAELGDSAVYLCASTMGRSTEAFFGQGTRLTVV.

The chain is built from TRBV7-3 and TRBJ1-6, with a possible D match to TRBD1 (6 bases). This CDR3 is built from 16 residues. Per germline, CDR1 SGHTA and CDR2 FQGTGA. Trimming pared 1 base from V and 2 bases from J, leaving 9 bases between. DNA for the CDR3: TGTGCCAGCAGCTTAAGGGCAGGGGCCTATAATTCACCCCTCCACTTT. Protein sequence: CASSLRAGAYNSPLHF.